The clone carrying this T cell receptor beta chain was counted ten times or more. No antigen is known for it. These data originate in a study of identical twins. The study's findings and limits: Carriage of fewer insertions was seen in abundant cord blood beta clonotypes, whereas memory repertoires showed none.

Deletions cut 1 base from V and 1 base from J, with 10 bases between. Germline CDR1 SGHVS, CDR2 FQNEAQ. The CDR3 has 15 amino acids. A single record per CDR3 protein comes from TCRdb applying MiXCR to the 5' RACE reads. The table records 550,000 to 700,000 distinct CDR3 sequences, over 20% of them present only once. This sample was shared with a second study, whose subject was T cells expressing NK-cell markers. That work adds: With respect to HCMV, seven of the eight sequenced donors were seropositive, and one was seronegative.

Sequencing was carried out using PBMCs. This receptor was identified in a woman under 30 in good health. The chain links TRBV7-8 to TRBJ1-1; weak D call: TRBD1 (5 bases). The CDR3 DNA reads as TGTGCCAGCAGCTTAGGTGGGACGGCGAACACTGAAGCTTTCTTT. Its protein is CASSLGGTANTEAFF.